This passage covers 5 T cell receptor beta chains from one sample sequenced in a study of T cell repertoires in cytomegalovirus infection. TCRdb re-derived calls from the reads in MiXCR, one entry per CDR3 protein. Of 830,000 or so distinct CDR3 sequences listed, approximately 32% are singletons. The antigens these receptors bind are not known. The source material was cultured CD8+ T cells from PBMCs, sampled from culture after CMV antigen stimulation. All receptors derive from a human donor in good health (CMV status not recorded). Some clones in this sample may be carry-over from other donors' samples.

This clonotype came up a few times. The V call is TRBV27, the J call TRBJ2-5, with D possibly called TRBD1 or TRBD2 (5 bases each). Germline CDR1 MNHEY, CDR2 SMNVEV (reference sequence). Trimming stripped 6 bases from V and 5 bases from J, with 16 bases between. The CDR3 is 14 amino acids. The CDR3 here is CASSPVGTAETQYF. The CDR3 coding sequence is TGTGCCAGCAGCCCGGTCGGGACCGCGGAGACCCAGTACTTC.

This rearrangement joins TRBV18 to TRBJ2-3; D is ambiguous. The CDR3 is 15 residues long. V lost 3 bases and J lost 7, with 17 bases in between. Germline V gives CDR1 KGHSH, CDR2 LQKENI. DNA for the CDR3: TGTGCCAGCTCACCTCCGCACAGATACGCCCATACGCAGTATTTT. Translation: CASSPPHRYAHTQYF.

This clonotype was counted only a few times. The chain recombines TRBV2 with TRBJ2-1, with D perhaps matching TRBD1 (6 bases). From germline, CDR1 is SNHLY and CDR2 FYNNEI. Trimming shortened V by 4 bases and J by 7 bases, and 20 bases separated the two germline ends. This CDR3 comprises 16 residues. The CDR3 DNA is TGTGCCAGCAGTGTGCCTCCGACAGGCCCATCGAATGAGCAGTTCTTC. Its protein is CASSVPPTGPSNEQFF.

This clonotype showed up many times. The J gene is TRBJ2-5, the V gene TRBV6-1, with TRBD2 matching 9 bases. The V gene end was trimmed by 10 bases and the J gene end by 5 bases; junction bases not matched to a gene: 14. The CDR3 loop spans 15 amino acids. From germline, CDR1 is MNHNS and CDR2 SASEGT. This CDR3 reads CAIRESGGFGETQYF. As DNA, the CDR3 is TGTGCCATCCGCGAGAGCGGGGGGTTCGGCGAGACCCAGTACTTC.

V and J are TRBV15 and TRBJ2-3; D may correspond to TRBD1 or TRBD2 (5 bases each). Germline values: CDR1 LNHNV, CDR2 YYDKDF (reference sequence). V was pared by 3 bases and J by 0 bases, with 10 bases between. This CDR3 is built from 15 residues. The CDR3 sequence: CATSSFGASTDTQYF. The CDR3 region has the DNA TGTGCCACCAGCAGCTTCGGGGCCAGCACAGATACGCAGTATTTT.